The clone carrying this T cell receptor beta chain was counted at least ten times. CDR3 length: 14 amino acids. CDR1 MNHEY and CDR2 SVGAGI come from the germline V gene. V lost 2 bases to trimming and J lost 7 bases; unmatched junction nucleotides: 7. This sample is part of a study of regulatory T cells in long-lasting Graves disease. Time point indicated: persistent/refractory GD, antithyroid drugs over 5 years with positive TRAb. The TCR library was prepared using RNA isolated from PBMCs. TCR beta libraries were built with iRepertoire HTBI primers and Arm-PCR of CDR3 regions. Each CDR3 protein is one row after TCRdb ran MiXCR on the multiplex PCR reads. The repertoire holds some 280,000 distinct CDR3 sequences, with around 23% as singletons.

This chain joins TRBV6-5 and TRBJ1-1; 7 positions match TRBD1. Sequencing was performed on peripheral blood mononuclear cells (PBMCs), taken when the disease was refractory, from a patient treated with antithyroid drugs. This TCR was sampled from a female donor with Graves disease. CDR3 in amino acids: CASSYGIGTDEAFF. For the CDR3, the DNA is TGTGCCAGCAGTTACGGGATTGGGACAGATGAAGCTTTCTTT.